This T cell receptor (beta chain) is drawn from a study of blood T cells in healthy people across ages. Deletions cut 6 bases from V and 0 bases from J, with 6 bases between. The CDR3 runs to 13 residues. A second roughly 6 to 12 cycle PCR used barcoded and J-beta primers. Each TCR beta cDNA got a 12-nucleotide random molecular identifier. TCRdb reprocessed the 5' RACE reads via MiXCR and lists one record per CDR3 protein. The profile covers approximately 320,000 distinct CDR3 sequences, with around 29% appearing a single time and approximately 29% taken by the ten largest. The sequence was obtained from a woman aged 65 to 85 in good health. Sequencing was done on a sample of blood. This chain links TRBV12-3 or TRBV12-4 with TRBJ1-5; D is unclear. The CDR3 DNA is TGTGCCAGCAGCGGGTATAGCAATCAGCCCCAGCATTTT. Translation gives CASSGYSNQPQHF.